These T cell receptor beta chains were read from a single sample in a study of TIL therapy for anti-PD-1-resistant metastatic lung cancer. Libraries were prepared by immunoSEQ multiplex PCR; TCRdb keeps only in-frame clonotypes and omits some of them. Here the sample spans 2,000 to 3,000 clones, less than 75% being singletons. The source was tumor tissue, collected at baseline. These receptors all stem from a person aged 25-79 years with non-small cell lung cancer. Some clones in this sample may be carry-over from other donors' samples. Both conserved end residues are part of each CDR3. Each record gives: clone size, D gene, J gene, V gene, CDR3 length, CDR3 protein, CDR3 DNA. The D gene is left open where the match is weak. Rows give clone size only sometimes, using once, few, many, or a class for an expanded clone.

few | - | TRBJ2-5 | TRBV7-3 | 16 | CASSLTGTRTQETQYF | TGTGCCAGCAGCTTAACGGGGACCCGAACCCAAGAGACCCAGTACTTC
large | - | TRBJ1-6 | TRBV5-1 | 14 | CASSRDDVGSPLHF | TGCGCCAGCAGCCGAGACGACGTTGGATCACCCCTCCACTTT
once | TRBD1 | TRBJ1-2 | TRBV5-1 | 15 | CASSYGQGTNYGYTF | TGCGCCAGCAGTTACGGACAGGGAACTAACTATGGCTACACCTTC
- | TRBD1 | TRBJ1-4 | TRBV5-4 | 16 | CASSLAGGGTNEKLFF | TGTGCCAGCAGCTTGGCAGGGGGCGGAACTAATGAAAAACTGTTTTTT
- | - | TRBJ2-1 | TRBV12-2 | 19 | CASRLVGPTLLSSYNEQFF | TGTGCAAGTCGCTTAGTTGGGCCCACCCTCTTGAGCTCCTACAATGAGCAGTTCTTC
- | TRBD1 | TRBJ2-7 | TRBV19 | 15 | CASSIGRQGVYEQYF | TGTGCCAGTAGTATAGGCCGACAGGGAGTATACGAGCAGTACTTC
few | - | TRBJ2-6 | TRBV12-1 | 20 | CASSSWGLGGSLSGANVLTF | TGTGCCAGCAGCTCATGGGGGTTAGGGGGCTCTCTCTCTGGGGCCAACGTCCTGACTTTC
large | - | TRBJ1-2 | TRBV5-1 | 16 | CASSFILAALNYGYTF | TGCGCCAGCAGCTTTATCCTTGCCGCCCTCAACTATGGCTACACCTTC
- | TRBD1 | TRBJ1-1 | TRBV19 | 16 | CASRTGTVGLNTEAFF | TGTGCCAGTAGAACTGGGACAGTGGGTTTGAACACTGAAGCTTTCTTT
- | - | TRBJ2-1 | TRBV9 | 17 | CASSRFLSGSSYNEQFF | TGTGCCAGCAGCCGATTTCTGAGCGGAAGCTCCTACAATGAGCAGTTCTTC
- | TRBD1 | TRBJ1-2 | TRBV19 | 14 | CASSIGQGNYGYTF | TGTGCCAGTAGTATCGGACAGGGTAACTATGGCTACACCTTC
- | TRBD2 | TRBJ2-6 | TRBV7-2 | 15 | CASSFSGAGANVLTF | TGTGCCAGCAGCTTTAGCGGGGCCGGGGCCAACGTCCTGACTTTC
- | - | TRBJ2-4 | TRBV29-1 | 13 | CSGYRGRGDIQYF | TGCAGCGGTTACAGGGGGAGGGGGGACATTCAGTACTTC
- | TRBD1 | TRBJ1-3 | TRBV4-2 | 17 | CASSQDRGLSYGNTIYF | TGTGCCAGCAGCCAAGACAGGGGGTTGTCCTATGGAAACACCATATATTTT
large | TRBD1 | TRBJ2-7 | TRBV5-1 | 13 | CASRGTGTYEQYF | TGCGCCAGCAGGGGGACAGGTACCTACGAGCAGTACTTC
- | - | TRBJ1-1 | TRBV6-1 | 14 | CASSSRDRLGKAFF | TGTGCCAGCAGTTCCCGGGACCGACTTGGGAAAGCTTTCTTT
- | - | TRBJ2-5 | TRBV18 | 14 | CASSRLEAKGTQYF | TGTGCCAGCTCCCGTCTAGAAGCGAAGGGGACCCAGTACTTC
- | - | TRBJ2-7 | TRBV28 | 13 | CASSFSSPYEQYF | TGTGCCAGCAGTTTTTCAAGCCCCTACGAGCAGTACTTC
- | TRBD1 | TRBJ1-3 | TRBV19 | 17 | CASSIARDRRSGNTIYF | TGTGCCAGTAGTATAGCCCGGGACAGGCGCTCTGGAAACACCATATATTTT
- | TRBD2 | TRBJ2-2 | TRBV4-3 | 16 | CASSQDPSGGAGELFF | TGCGCCAGCAGCCAAGATCCTAGCGGGGGGGCCGGGGAGCTGTTTTTT
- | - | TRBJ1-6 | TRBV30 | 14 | CAWRSGIYNSPLHF | TGTGCCTGGAGGTCGGGGATCTATAATTCACCCCTCCACTTT
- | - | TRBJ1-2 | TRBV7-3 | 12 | CASLSVGGGYTF | TGTGCCAGCCTCTCAGTGGGAGGCGGCTACACCTTC
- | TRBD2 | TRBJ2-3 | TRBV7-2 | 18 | CASSLRPYGGTRTDTQYF | TGTGCCAGCAGCCTCCGACCTTACGGGGGGACCCGCACAGATACGCAGTATTTT
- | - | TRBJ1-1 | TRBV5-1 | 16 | CASSLEGRTRGTEAFF | TGCGCCAGCAGCTTGGAGGGGCGGACAAGAGGGACTGAAGCTTTCTTT
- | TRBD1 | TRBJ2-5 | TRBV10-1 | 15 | CASSESGTGDETQYF | TGCGCCAGCAGTGAGTCTGGGACAGGGGACGAGACCCAGTACTTC
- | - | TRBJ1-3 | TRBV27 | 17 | CASSTSGGVLTGNTIYF | TGTGCCAGCAGCACATCTGGAGGGGTCTTAACTGGAAACACCATATATTTT
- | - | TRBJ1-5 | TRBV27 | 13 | CASSLRGNQPQHF | TGTGCCAGCAGTTTAAGAGGCAATCAGCCCCAGCATTTT
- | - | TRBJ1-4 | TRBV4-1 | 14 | CASSQVWGAEKLFF | TGCGCCAGCAGCCAAGTGTGGGGGGCGGAAAAACTGTTTTTT
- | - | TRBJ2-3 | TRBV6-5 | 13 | CASSPHNTDTQYF | TGTGCCAGCAGTCCCCATAACACAGATACGCAGTATTTT
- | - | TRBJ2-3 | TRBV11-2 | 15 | CASSFWGSGTDTQYF | TGTGCCAGCAGCTTTTGGGGCTCTGGCACAGATACGCAGTATTTT